The 26 T cell receptor beta chains presented below share a single source sample, sequenced in a study of T cell repertoires in cytomegalovirus infection (dated by TCRdb to the late 2010s). This sample was sequenced with an Illumina HiSeq 1500. In TCRdb, the public reads were trimmed at Q25 with fastp and aligned with MiXCR, with productive beta chains retained. Rows are combined by CDR3 protein, so each entry shows the most common genes and DNA. This sample is represented by roughly 730,000 distinct CDR3 sequences; roughly a third of them were singletons. Together, the top ten hold 15% to 20% of the sample. The treatment or condition label here, explained by the study, means: in vitro stimulation with specific CMV peptide epitopes to enrich CMV-specific T cells. Their antigens remain unidentified. The starting material was cultured PBMCs, obtained from culture after CMV antigen stimulation. All receptors derive from a human donor in good health (CMV status not recorded). Some clones in this sample may be carry-over from other donors' samples.

The chain joins TRBV28 to TRBJ1-1, with TRBD1 matching over 7 bases. The CDR3 is made up of 13 amino acids. Germline-derived CDR1 and CDR2 are MDHEN and SYDVKM. Unmatched junction bases numbered 7, after V lost 4 bases and J lost 8 bases. The CDR3 bases are TGTGCCAGCAGTTCCTCCCGGGACAGCGAAGCTTTCTTT. Encoded protein: CASSSSRDSEAFF.

The genes are TRBV19 and TRBJ1-1; D gene uncertain. This CDR3 contains 15 residues. The germline V gene encodes CDR1 LNHDA and CDR2 SQIVND (reference sequence). V was clipped by 6 bases and J by 1 base, with 15 bases between them. CDR3 region: CASSTILTGNTEAFF. CDR3 DNA: TGTGCCAGTAGCACCATACTAACTGGGAACACTGAAGCTTTCTTT.

CDR3 region: CARKGLCPQPQHF. In nucleotides, the CDR3 is TGTGCCAGGAAGGGACTCTGTCCCCAGCCCCAGCATTTT. The J gene is TRBJ1-5, the V gene TRBV7-6; D is possibly TRBD1 (5 bases). Trimming left V 9 bases short and J 7 bases short, with 16 bases between. The CDR3 length is 13 residues. The V gene's germline CDR1 is SGHVS and CDR2 FNYEAQ.

This clonotype was found many times. V and J are TRBV7-2 and TRBJ2-1, with D possibly being TRBD2 (6 bases). This CDR3 spans 12 amino acids. Germline loops: CDR1 SGHTA, CDR2 FQGNSA. Deletions cut 3 bases from V and 7 bases from J, with 7 bases between. CDR3 in amino acids: CASSFRGNEQFF. The CDR3 bases are TGTGCCAGCAGCTTCCGGGGGAATGAGCAGTTCTTC.

This sequence joins TRBV7-9 and TRBJ1-4; D not certain. The V end was cut by 8 bases, the J end by 7 bases, with 17 bases between. CDR3 length equals 14 residues. Germline V gene sequence: CDR1 SEHNR, CDR2 FQNEAQ (reference sequence). CDR3 DNA sequence: TGTGCCAGCTCCCCCGGAGCGTCTCGTGAAAAACTGTTTTTT. It translates to CASSPGASREKLFF.

The chain carries TRBV20-1 and TRBJ2-3; 9 bases fit TRBD1. CDR3 size: 15 residues. V trimming: 3 bases; J trimming: 7 bases; junction bases outside the gene matches: 11. Per germline, CDR1 DFQATT and CDR2 SNEGSKA (reference sequence). The CDR3 here is CSASPGTGFGYTQYF. The DNA of the CDR3 is TGCAGTGCTAGCCCCGGGACAGGGTTCGGTTATACGCAGTATTTT.

The chain employs TRBV11-2 and TRBJ2-5; 10 bases are a match to TRBD2. The V and J ends lost 0 bases and 5 bases, in that order; junction bases with no gene match: 12. The length of the CDR3 is 18 residues. The V gene's germline CDR1 is SGHAT and CDR2 FQNNGV. The CDR3 loop reads CASSLDLPAGGPRETQYF. The CDR3 DNA follows: TGTGCCAGCAGCTTAGATCTCCCAGCGGGAGGGCCCAGGGAGACCCAGTACTTC.

This rearrangement joins TRBV11-2 to TRBJ2-5; 8 bases fit TRBD1. Per the germline V gene, CDR1 is SGHAT and CDR2 is FQNNGV. The junction had 9 bases not matched to a gene; V was cut back by 5 bases and J by 1 base. The CDR3 extends over 16 amino acids. The CDR3, as DNA: TGTGCCAGCAGCCCAGGACAGGGCCTCCCCCAAGAGACCCAGTACTTC. This sequence encodes CASSPGQGLPQETQYF.

In its sample, this clonotype was seen a few times. The rearrangement joins TRBV6-2 or TRBV6-3 to TRBJ2-3, with 7 nucleotides matching TRBD1. CDR3 length: 20 amino acids. Germline loops: CDR1 MNHEY, CDR2 SVGEGT. J lost 0 bases, V lost 2 bases, and 17 bases had no gene match. Here the CDR3 DNA reads TGTGCCAGCAGTTACGAAACCGGGACAGCTATACCGTCTAGCACAGATACGCAGTATTTT. Its translation is CASSYETGTAIPSSTDTQYF.

The rearrangement uses TRBV6-1 and TRBJ1-4; D may be TRBD1 (5 bases). The V gene lost 5 bases and the J gene lost 10 bases, with 17 bases spanning the gap. The germline gives CDR1 MNHNS, CDR2 SASEGT. CDR3 size: 14 residues. CDR3 sequence: CASSRTGAVGKLFF. The CDR3 DNA reads TGTGCCAGCAGTCGGACTGGGGCGGTAGGAAAACTGTTTTTT.

The gene calls are TRBV6-2 or TRBV6-3 and TRBJ1-6, with D possibly matching TRBD1 (5 bases). CDR1 MNHEY and CDR2 SVGEGT come from the germline V gene. The CDR3 runs to 15 residues. Deletions cut 2 bases from V and 8 bases from J, with 13 bases between. CDR3 in DNA: TGTGCCAGCAGTTACGTCCGGCGGGGCGATTCACCCCTCCACTTT. It yields the protein CASSYVRRGDSPLHF.

This clonotype was detected only a few times. The chain has TRBV6-1 and TRBJ1-2, with TRBD1 matching over 7 bases. CDR3 size: 15 residues. Germline loops: CDR1 MNHNS, CDR2 SASEGT. With V trimmed by 1 base and J by 6 bases, 8 bases remained unmatched. The CDR3 protein is CASSEDPGTEDGYTF. The DNA for the CDR3 is TGTGCCAGCAGTGAAGACCCCGGGACAGAGGATGGCTACACCTTC.

Of note for this clonotype: The CDR3 does not end in the conserved phenylalanine or tryptophan, so this is likely a read error. The chain couples TRBV7-2 to TRBJ2-5; D ambiguous. Germline loops: CDR1 SGHTA, CDR2 FQGNSA. The CDR3 loop spans 12 amino acids. V lost 4 bases and J 5 bases, leaving 8 bases between the germline ends. CDR3 nucleotide sequence: TGTGCCAGCAGCTCTTTGGGGGAGACCCAGTACTCC. This gives the protein CASSSLGETQYS.

The rearrangement links TRBV6-5 to TRBJ1-1; D is ambiguous. CDR3 length: 14 amino acids. Trimming took 6 bases from V and 2 from J, leaving 13 bases between them. Germline V gene sequence: CDR1 MNHEY, CDR2 SVGAGI. The CDR3: CASRQTFDNTEAFF. CDR3 sequence (DNA): TGTGCCAGCAGACAGACTTTTGATAACACTGAAGCTTTCTTT.

The V and J genes are TRBV10-3 and TRBJ2-3; D not certain. The CDR3 has 13 residues. The germline V gene has CDR1 ENHRY and CDR2 SYGVKD. Trimming stripped 0 bases from V and 6 bases from J, with 7 bases between. Here the CDR3 DNA reads TGTGCCATCAGTGAGTCGGGATGGGATACGCAGTATTTT. This codes for CAISESGWDTQYF.

The chain carries TRBV12-3 or TRBV12-4 and TRBJ2-6, with D maybe TRBD2 (5 bases). V was shortened by 6 bases and J by 2 bases, with 20 bases between the two germline ends. The CDR3 covers 18 residues. Here the CDR3 reads CASSPPERSRPGANVLTF. The CDR3 coding sequence is TGTGCCAGCAGCCCCCCTGAGCGGAGTCGGCCTGGGGCCAACGTCCTGACTTTC.

V and J are TRBV20-1 and TRBJ1-1, with 9 bases fitting TRBD1. The ends lost 5 bases at V and 6 bases at J; junction bases unmatched: 13. The CDR3 has 15 residues. The germline V gene has CDR1 DFQATT and CDR2 SNEGSKA (reference sequence). The CDR3 loop is CSAGNPGTGFAEAFF. In nucleotides, the CDR3 is TGCAGTGCTGGAAATCCCGGGACAGGGTTCGCTGAAGCTTTCTTT.

This clonotype appeared many times. The rearrangement links TRBV7-8 to TRBJ1-2; unclear D gene. The CDR3 is 17 residues long. Germline CDR1 SGHVS, CDR2 FQNEAQ. V lost 6 bases, J lost 2 bases, and 22 bases lay in between. The CDR3: CASSKKNTDYYNYGYTF. The CDR3 DNA is TGTGCCAGCAGTAAGAAAAACACGGACTACTACAACTATGGCTACACCTTC.

This clonotype was picked up a small number of times. V and J are TRBV7-2 and TRBJ2-4, with D hard to call. The V and J ends lost 2 bases and 4 bases respectively, with 9 bases between them. Germline V gives CDR1 SGHTA, CDR2 FQGNSA. The CDR3 totals 14 residues. CDR3 protein: CASSLRPAKNIQYF. Here the CDR3 DNA reads TGTGCCAGCAGCTTAAGACCGGCAAAAAACATTCAGTACTTC.

The V and J genes are TRBV4-1 and TRBJ2-3; TRBD1 is a possible D gene (5 bases). The V end lost 4 bases, the J end lost 2 bases, and 13 bases lay between the germline ends. CDR3 length: 15 residues. Germline V gene sequence: CDR1 MGHRA, CDR2 YSYEKL. Here the CDR3 DNA reads TGCGCCAGCAGCCCCAGGGCTCTCGCCACAGATACGCAGTATTTT. Encoded protein: CASSPRALATDTQYF.

This sequence joins TRBV20-1 and TRBJ2-7, with 10 bases identical to TRBD2. Germline V CDR1 and CDR2: DFQATT, SNEGSKA (reference sequence). The CDR3 has 14 residues. Losses at the gene ends were 7 bases for V and 1 base for J; bases not matched to a gene: 7. CDR3 amino acids: CSGATSGNSYEQYF. The CDR3 nucleotides are TGCAGTGGGGCCACTAGCGGGAATTCCTACGAGCAGTACTTC.

The genes are TRBV7-2 and TRBJ2-5; perhaps TRBD1 as D (5 bases). CDR3 length: 17 residues. Trimming shortened V by 1 base and J by 5 bases, and 20 bases separated the two germline ends. Per germline, CDR1 SGHTA and CDR2 FQGNSA. CDR3 DNA sequence: TGTGCCAGCAGCTTAGGGGGCCAGCTCCCGTTTAGGGAGACCCAGTACTTC. Residues: CASSLGGQLPFRETQYF.

The chain joins TRBV7-2 to TRBJ1-1; a weak D match, TRBD1 (5 bases). This CDR3 is 15 amino acids long. CDR1 is SGHTA, CDR2 FQGNSA, per germline. Trimming took off 0 bases at V and 5 bases at J, with 13 bases between the two ends. CDR3 residues: CASSLAGGEWTEAFF. The CDR3 DNA reads as TGTGCCAGCAGCTTAGCCGGGGGAGAGTGGACTGAAGCTTTCTTT.

This clonotype has just a few counts. This sequence joins TRBV20-1 and TRBJ2-5, with D possibly TRBD1 on 6 matching bases. Germline CDR1 and CDR2: DFQATT and SNEGSKA (reference sequence). V gave up 1 base and J gave up 1 base, with 13 bases separating them. CDR3 length: 15 amino acids. CDR3 amino acids: CSARAPTGIQETQYF. CDR3 sequence (DNA): TGCAGTGCTAGAGCACCAACAGGGATCCAAGAGACCCAGTACTTC.

The rearrangement links TRBV29-1 to TRBJ1-2; TRBD1 matches at 7 bases. The CDR3 consists of 14 residues. Trimming took 6 bases from V and 0 from J; bases not matched to a gene: 7. Germline lookup yields CDR1 SQVTM and CDR2 ANQGSEA. The CDR3 DNA reads as TGCAGCGTGACAGGGATAAACCCTAACTATGGCTACACCTTC. This gives the protein CSVTGINPNYGYTF.

This clonotype was picked up a small number of times. The V and J genes are TRBV5-1 and TRBJ2-7; TRBD1 matches at 10 bases. This CDR3 is built from 16 residues. CDR1 and CDR2 from the germline V gene are SGHRS and YFSETQ. The ends lost 3 bases at V and 6 bases at J; junction bases unmatched: 12. In DNA, the CDR3 is TGCGCCAGCAGCTCCTCACCGGGACAGGGGATTGTCGAGCAGTACTTC. Its translation is CASSSSPGQGIVEQYF.